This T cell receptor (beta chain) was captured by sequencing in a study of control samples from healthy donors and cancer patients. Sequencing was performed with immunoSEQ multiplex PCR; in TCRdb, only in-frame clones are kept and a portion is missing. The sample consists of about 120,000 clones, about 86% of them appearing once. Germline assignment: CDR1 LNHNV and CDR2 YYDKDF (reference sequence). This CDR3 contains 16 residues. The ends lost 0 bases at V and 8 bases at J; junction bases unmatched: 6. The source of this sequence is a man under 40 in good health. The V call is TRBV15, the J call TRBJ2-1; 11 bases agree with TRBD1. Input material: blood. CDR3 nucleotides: TGTGCCACCAGCAGAGATGGACAGGGGGCTCCGGATGAGCAGTTCTTC. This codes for CATSRDGQGAPDEQFF.